What follows are 2 T cell receptor beta chains derived from one specimen sequenced in a study of T cells after yellow fever vaccination (dated by TCRdb to about 2019). The treatment or condition label corresponds to: live attenuated yellow fever vaccine strain. The library was prepared using 5' RACE. The run used an Illumina HiSeq 2500. TCRdb reanalyzed the raw reads on its own, using fastp at Q25 for trimming and MiXCR for clone calling, and kept in-frame beta chains. Entries are consolidated by CDR3 protein sequence, retaining the most common genes and DNA. The sample table records 310,000 or so distinct CDR3 sequences; around 6.8% of these occur just once. Of the sample, over 15% falls within the top ten clones. The source material was PBMCs, sampled roughly 45 days after the first yellow fever vaccination. The receptor set was obtained from a young man who received the YFV17D yellow fever vaccine.

The rearrangement joins TRBV5-1 to TRBJ2-1; weak D call: TRBD2 (5 bases). CDR3 length equals 13 residues. Germline V gene lookup returns CDR1 SGHRS and CDR2 YFSETQ. Trimming cost V 3 bases and J 7 bases, with 11 bases left between them. The CDR3 region is CASSSSERNEQFF. The CDR3 DNA reads as TGCGCCAGCAGCTCCTCAGAGCGGAATGAGCAGTTCTTC.

The sample holds many counts of this clonotype. Here the CDR3 DNA reads TGCAGTGCTACAGGGGCAACTAATGAAAAACTGTTTTTT. Its translation is CSATGATNEKLFF. The chain recombines TRBV20-1 with TRBJ1-4; a weak D match, TRBD1 (6 bases). CDR3 length equals 13 residues. Germline lookup yields CDR1 DFQATT and CDR2 SNEGSKA (reference sequence). Deletions cut 4 bases from V and 0 bases from J, with 6 bases between.